The T cell receptor (beta chain) under discussion was sequenced for a study of T cells in Graves' hyperthyroidism and ophthalmopathy. This clonotype was observed many times. CDR1 and CDR2 (germline): SGHTA, FQGTGA. The CDR3 covers 13 residues. Trimming took 5 bases from V and 6 from J, leaving 12 bases between them. Amplification of TCR beta CDR3 regions used RNA as the template. A first-round RT-PCR of the TCR CDR3 used the HTBI primer set. TCRdb reprocessed the multiplex PCR reads via MiXCR and lists one record per CDR3 protein. This sample carries roughly 300,000 distinct CDR3 sequences, around a sixth of them seen once, and the ten largest clones take 45% to 55%.

The sequence was collected from a woman between 50 and 59 years old with Graves' hyperthyroidism. The chain links TRBV7-3 to TRBJ2-3, with a possible D match to TRBD1 (6 bases). Input material: blood. CDR3 region: CASSRERGDTQYF. DNA for the CDR3: TGTGCCAGCAGCCGCGAGAGGGGGGATACGCAGTATTTT.